A selection of T cell receptor beta chains follows, all from one sample in a study of blood T cell repertoires in COVID-19. Clones were sequenced by immunoSEQ multiplex PCR, and TCRdb holds only the in-frame ones, with some missing. The table records approximately 210,000 clones, around 83% of them present only once. Specimen: peripheral blood. These receptors were obtained from a woman aged 50 to 60 with acute or convalescent COVID-19. Each CDR3 is given with its conserved first and last residue. The D gene is left open where the match is weak. A clone size is listed for some rows: how often the clone was seen (once, few, many), or a class if it is expanded.

J: TRBJ2-4
length: 16
V: TRBV4-1
D: TRBD2
size: -
CDR3: CASSQAAGVAKNIQYF
DNA: TGCGCCAGCAGCCAAGCCGCGGGGGTGGCCAAAAACATTCAGTACTTC

J: TRBJ1-2
length: 13
V: TRBV20-1
D: TRBD1
size: -
CDR3: CSASEQGARGYTF
DNA: TGCAGTGCTAGTGAACAGGGGGCGCGAGGCTACACCTTC

J: TRBJ2-7
length: 11
V: TRBV20-1
D: -
size: -
CDR3: CSARVVDEQYF
DNA: TGCAGTGCTAGAGTAGTAGACGAGCAGTACTTC

J: TRBJ2-3
length: 14
V: TRBV7-2
D: -
size: -
CDR3: CASSFRGSTDTQYF
DNA: TGTGCCAGCAGCTTTAGGGGGAGCACAGATACGCAGTATTTT

J: TRBJ2-1
length: 15
V: TRBV2
D: TRBD1
size: -
CDR3: CASSERGQGANEQFF
DNA: TGTGCCAGCAGTGAAAGGGGACAGGGGGCAAATGAGCAGTTCTTC

J: TRBJ2-5
length: 14
V: TRBV24-1
D: TRBD1
size: -
CDR3: CATSGTGVQETQYF
DNA: TGTGCCACTTCCGGGACAGGTGTTCAGGAGACCCAGTACTTC

J: TRBJ2-1
length: 13
V: TRBV3-1/TRBV3-2
D: -
size: -
CDR3: CASSQDQAAWQFF
DNA: TGTGCCAGCAGCCAAGATCAGGCAGCTTGGCAGTTCTTC

J: TRBJ2-1
length: 12
V: TRBV28
D: TRBD2
size: few
CDR3: CASSLLDGRRFF
DNA: TGTGCCAGCAGTTTATTGGACGGGAGGCGGTTCTTC

J: TRBJ2-3
length: 15
V: TRBV11-1
D: TRBD1
size: -
CDR3: CASSLASRGSDTQYF
DNA: TGTGCCAGCAGCTTAGCGAGCAGGGGGTCCGATACGCAGTATTTT

J: TRBJ2-7
length: 15
V: TRBV5-4
D: TRBD2
size: few
CDR3: CASSLGGRDSSEQYF
DNA: TGTGCCAGCAGCCTGGGTGGGAGGGATTCGTCCGAGCAGTACTTC

J: TRBJ1-6
length: 15
V: TRBV4-2
D: TRBD1
size: -
CDR3: CASSAGTVDNSPLHF
DNA: TGTGCCAGCAGTGCCGGGACAGTTGATAATTCACCCCTCCACTTT

J: TRBJ1-2
length: 13
V: TRBV2
D: -
size: -
CDR3: CASSEVHTYGYTF
DNA: TGTGCCAGCAGTGAAGTCCACACGTATGGCTACACCTTC

J: TRBJ2-5
length: 15
V: TRBV14
D: TRBD1
size: few
CDR3: CASSRITGGAETQYF
DNA: TGTGCCAGCAGCCGAATAACAGGGGGCGCGGAGACCCAGTACTTC

J: TRBJ2-7
length: 17
V: TRBV5-5
D: TRBD1
size: -
CDR3: CASSPRDSLLDDYEQYF
DNA: TGTGCCAGCAGCCCCCGGGACAGCCTTCTTGATGACTACGAGCAGTACTTC

J: TRBJ2-3
length: 16
V: TRBV7-9
D: TRBD2
size: -
CDR3: CASSLGLGGSADTQYF
DNA: TGTGCCAGCAGCTTAGGTTTGGGGGGGAGCGCAGATACGCAGTATTTT

J: TRBJ2-7
length: 12
V: TRBV29-1
D: TRBD1
size: -
CDR3: CSVGGQGNEQYF
DNA: TGCAGCGTTGGGGGACAGGGGAACGAGCAGTACTTC

J: TRBJ1-2
length: 14
V: TRBV5-8
D: TRBD1
size: -
CDR3: CASSLPGQGRGYTF
DNA: TGTGCCAGCAGCTTACCTGGACAGGGCAGAGGCTACACCTTC

J: TRBJ2-2
length: 14
V: TRBV30
D: -
size: -
CDR3: CASAWDTYTGELFF
DNA: TGTGCCTCTGCGTGGGACACCTACACCGGGGAGCTGTTTTTT

J: TRBJ1-2
length: 13
V: TRBV30
D: TRBD1
size: once
CDR3: CAWTVGQGLGYTF
DNA: TGTGCCTGGACCGTTGGACAGGGGCTCGGCTACACCTTC

J: TRBJ2-1
length: 17
V: TRBV7-2
D: -
size: -
CDR3: CASSLAYLAGTYNEQFF
DNA: TGTGCCAGCAGCTTAGCGTACCTCGCGGGGACCTACAATGAGCAGTTCTTC

J: TRBJ2-7
length: 13
V: TRBV6-5
D: TRBD1
size: -
CDR3: CASRDRGLYEQYF
DNA: TGTGCCAGCCGGGACAGGGGGCTATACGAGCAGTACTTC

J: TRBJ2-7
length: 12
V: TRBV30
D: -
size: few
CDR3: CAWSRDIYEQYF
DNA: TGTGCCTGGAGCCGGGACATCTACGAGCAGTACTTC

J: TRBJ2-7
length: 12
V: TRBV19
D: TRBD2
size: -
CDR3: CATTPGGNEQYF
DNA: TGTGCCACGACTCCGGGGGGGAACGAGCAGTACTTC

J: TRBJ1-2
length: 15
V: TRBV7-6
D: -
size: once
CDR3: CASSLEDTGDYGYTF
DNA: TGTGCCAGCAGCTTAGAGGACACGGGGGACTATGGCTACACCTTC

J: TRBJ2-1
length: 19
V: TRBV28
D: -
size: -
CDR3: CASSLFWAESNPQYNEQFF
DNA: TGTGCCAGCAGTCTTTTTTGGGCAGAATCCAACCCCCAATACAATGAGCAGTTCTTC

J: TRBJ2-5
length: 16
V: TRBV11-2
D: -
size: few
CDR3: CASSFSRERSKETQYF
DNA: TGTGCCAGCAGCTTCTCGCGAGAAAGGAGCAAAGAGACCCAGTACTTC

J: TRBJ2-1
length: 12
V: TRBV10-1
D: -
size: -
CDR3: CASSSGLGAQFF
DNA: TGCGCCAGCAGCAGCGGATTGGGGGCGCAGTTCTTC

J: TRBJ1-1
length: 15
V: TRBV5-4
D: -
size: few
CDR3: CASSFGGFMNTEAFF
DNA: TGTGCCAGCAGCTTTGGAGGATTCATGAACACTGAAGCTTTCTTT

J: TRBJ1-4
length: 15
V: TRBV2
D: TRBD1
size: -
CDR3: CASSDLGQEGEKLFF
DNA: TGTGCCAGCAGTGATTTGGGACAGGAGGGTGAAAAACTGTTTTTT

J: TRBJ2-2
length: 16
V: TRBV27
D: TRBD2
size: -
CDR3: CASSQLAEANTGELFF
DNA: TGTGCCAGCAGTCAACTAGCGGAGGCGAACACCGGGGAGCTGTTTTTT

J: TRBJ1-2
length: 14
V: TRBV11-2
D: -
size: -
CDR3: CASRQDSQGGGYTF
DNA: TGTGCCAGCCGTCAGGACAGCCAAGGGGGTGGCTACACCTTC

J: TRBJ1-6
length: 15
V: TRBV5-1
D: TRBD1
size: -
CDR3: CASSLATGGSSPLHF
DNA: TGCGCCAGCAGCTTGGCGACAGGGGGAAGTTCACCCCTCCACTTT

J: TRBJ2-1
length: 16
V: TRBV5-1
D: TRBD2
size: -
CDR3: CASSLDTSGAYNEQFF
DNA: TGCGCCAGCAGCTTGGATACTAGCGGGGCTTACAATGAGCAGTTCTTC

J: TRBJ2-7
length: 14
V: TRBV2
D: -
size: -
CDR3: CASSGWRGLYEQYF
DNA: TGTGCCAGCAGTGGTTGGAGGGGACTCTACGAGCAGTACTTC

J: TRBJ1-2
length: 13
V: TRBV7-9
D: TRBD1
size: -
CDR3: CASEGGKGAGYTF
DNA: TGTGCCAGCGAAGGGGGCAAGGGGGCTGGCTACACCTTC

J: TRBJ2-5
length: 14
V: TRBV27
D: -
size: -
CDR3: CASSSGGFRETQYF
DNA: TGTGCCAGCAGTAGTGGAGGGTTTCGTGAGACCCAGTACTTC

J: TRBJ1-1
length: 17
V: TRBV15
D: TRBD1
size: once
CDR3: CATSRDLGTGAYTEAFF
DNA: TGTGCCACCAGCAGAGATCTTGGGACAGGGGCATACACTGAAGCTTTCTTT